This TCR beta chain is drawn from a study of shared clonotypes between healthy human individuals. This CDR3 contains 12 residues. V lost 8 bases and J lost 8, with 15 bases in between. Germline V gene data show CDR1 as MNHEY and CDR2 as SMNVEV (reference sequence). Only in-frame clones appear in the TCRdb table, and some are missing; sequencing was by immunoSEQ multiplex PCR. The sample records about 2.1 million clones, about 94% being singletons. Naive CD8 cells lacked CD45RO and underwent positive selection for CCR7, leaving out terminally differentiated effector memory CD45RA+ cells. The genes are TRBV27 and TRBJ1-2, with D possibly being TRBD1 (5 bases). The TCR was taken from a man aged 18 to 30 in good health. Some clones in this sample may be carry-over from other donors' samples. Sequenced input: naive CD8+ T cells from PBMCs. For the CDR3, the DNA is TGTGCCAGCCTTTCCAGGGCCCTCGGCTACACCTTC. It specifies CASLSRALGYTF.